The 5 T cell receptor beta chains given below trace back to one sample, sequenced in a study of T cell changes during pregnancy in multiple sclerosis. Libraries were prepared by immunoSEQ multiplex PCR; TCRdb keeps only in-frame clonotypes and omits some of them. The sample has roughly 100,000 clones, around 91% seen once. This specimen was peripheral blood, taken after pregnancy. These receptors were collected from a female donor with multiple sclerosis, enrolled in a pregnancy study.

CDR3 DNA sequence: TGTGCCAGCAGTTTTTGGGGGGAACGCGCCGGGGAGCTGTTTTTT. It codes for CASSFWGERAGELFF. The rearrangement uses TRBV27 and TRBJ2-2, with a tentative D call TRBD2 (6 bases). Germline V gene data show CDR1 as MNHEY and CDR2 as SMNVEV (reference sequence). This CDR3 is 15 amino acids long. V was clipped by 3 bases and J by 6 bases, with 14 bases between them.

The chain couples TRBV7-2 to TRBJ2-4; 10 nucleotides agree with TRBD2. The CDR3 loop spans 18 amino acids. Germline CDR1 reads SGHTA; CDR2 reads FQGNSA. The V and J ends lost 5 bases and 0 bases, in that order; junction bases with no gene match: 10. The CDR3 bases are TGTGCCAGCAGCGTACTAGCGGGGTGGGCCCTAGCCAAAAACATTCAGTACTTC. Translation: CASSVLAGWALAKNIQYF.

The gene calls are TRBV5-4 and TRBJ2-2, with 14 bases identical to TRBD2. The V gene's germline CDR1 is SGHNT and CDR2 YYREEE (reference sequence). J lost 6 bases, V lost 0 bases, and 4 bases had no gene match. This CDR3 is built from 17 residues. DNA for the CDR3: TGTGCCAGCAGCTTGGGGAGGGGACTAGCGGGAGCCGGGGAGCTGTTTTTT. Translated: CASSLGRGLAGAGELFF.

The count of this clone is one. The chain couples TRBV6-6 to TRBJ1-6; D is undetermined. Deletions cut 7 bases from V and 2 bases from J, with 9 bases between. The CDR3 runs 14 residues. CDR1 is MNHNY and CDR2 is SVGAGI in the germline V gene (reference sequence). The CDR3 sequence: CASKRETYNSPLHF. CDR3 nucleotides: TGTGCCAGCAAAAGAGAGACCTATAATTCACCCCTCCACTTT.

The gene calls are TRBV28 and TRBJ2-7; the D gene is possibly TRBD2 (6 bases). The CDR3 covers 12 residues. The germline V and J ends were trimmed by 6 bases and 9 bases, with 15 bases remaining between them. The germline gives CDR1 MDHEN, CDR2 SYDVKM. For the CDR3, the DNA is TGTGCCAGCAGCGGCGTGCGGGAACGGCAGTACTTC. Translating it yields CASSGVRERQYF.